Below are 28 T cell receptor beta chains sequenced from a single sample in a study of lymphopenia after photon versus proton radiotherapy. Generated by immunoSEQ multiplex PCR, the TCRdb table keeps only in-frame clones and is missing some. The sample carries 2,100 or so clones, around 78% recorded once. Sequencing used peripheral blood, obtained from a patient treated with photon-based radiotherapy. These receptors came from an older man with cholangiocarcinoma.

V and J are TRBV5-4 and TRBJ2-1; D may match TRBD1 or TRBD2 (5 bases each). CDR1 and CDR2 from the germline V gene are SGHNT and YYREEE (reference sequence). This CDR3 contains 12 residues. Trimming pared 4 bases from V and 9 bases from J, leaving 11 bases between. The CDR3 is CASSLRDGEQFF. As DNA, the CDR3 is TGTGCCAGCAGCCTCCGGGACGGTGAGCAGTTCTTC.

The table lists this clone with a few counts. The same CDR3 arises from other DNA sequences in this sample as well. V and J are TRBV18 and TRBJ1-5; 8 nucleotides match TRBD1. The CDR3 has 15 amino acids. Germline CDR1 and CDR2: KGHSH and LQKENI. The V segment lost 3 bases and the J segment 4 bases; nucleotides outside the gene matches: 5. The CDR3 reads CASSPDRGGNQPQHF. CDR3 coding DNA: TGTGCCAGCTCACCCGACAGGGGAGGTAATCAGCCCCAGCATTTT.

This chain connects TRBV19 to TRBJ2-1; TRBD1 matches at 7 bases. The CDR3 sequence is 13 residues long. Trimming removed 9 bases from V and 4 bases from J; junction bases left unmatched: 6. Per the germline V gene, CDR1 is LNHDA and CDR2 is SQIVND (reference sequence). CDR3 in amino acids: CARQGKGYNEQFF. The CDR3, as DNA: TGTGCCAGACAGGGGAAGGGATACAATGAGCAGTTCTTC.

The chain recombines TRBV25-1 with TRBJ2-3, with D possibly being TRBD2 (5 bases). The germline V gene encodes CDR1 MGHDK and CDR2 SYGVNS. The CDR3 is made up of 16 amino acids. Trimming stripped 2 bases from V and 1 base from J, with 13 bases between. Here the CDR3 reads CASSEELGGRTDTQYF. The CDR3 region has the DNA TGTGCCAGCAGTGAAGAACTAGGAGGACGCACAGATACGCAGTATTTT.

The chain uses TRBV28 and TRBJ1-5; perhaps TRBD1 as D (6 bases). The CDR3 extends over 13 amino acids. Germline CDR1 is MDHEN and CDR2 is SYDVKM. The V and J ends lost 8 bases and 11 bases respectively, with 19 bases between them. CDR3 in DNA: TGTGCCAGCCGGGACATAGGCTTTAGGTCCCAGCATTTT. This gives the protein CASRDIGFRSQHF.

The chain recombines TRBV18 with TRBJ2-7; maybe TRBD1 (6 bases). Germline CDR1 is KGHSH and CDR2 is LQKENI. This CDR3 contains 14 residues. V was clipped by 2 bases and J by 4 bases, with 12 bases between them. CDR3 DNA: TGTGCCAGCTCACCAGGACACAGGGAGTACGAGCAGTACTTC. This translates into CASSPGHREYEQYF. The full variable domain, with the rest looked up from reference TRBV18 and TRBJ2-7, is NAGVMQNPRHLVRRRGQEARLRCSPMKGHSHVYWYRQLPEEGLKFMVYLQKENIIDESGMPKERFSAEFPKEGPSILRIQQVVRGDSAAYFCASSPGHREYEQYFGPGTRLTVT.

V usage is TRBV7-9 and J usage is TRBJ1-5; tentatively, D is TRBD1 (5 bases). V dropped 5 bases and J dropped 5 bases, with 16 bases sitting between them. CDR1 SEHNR and CDR2 FQNEAQ come from the germline V gene (reference sequence). This CDR3 comprises 15 residues. The CDR3 bases are TGTGCCAGCAGCCCCACAGGATCCGGGGATCAGCCCCAGCATTTT. Its translation is CASSPTGSGDQPQHF. The full variable domain, with the rest looked up from reference TRBV7-9 and TRBJ1-5, is DTGVSQNPRHKITKRGQNVTFRCDPISEHNRLYWYRQTLGQGPEFLTYFQNEAQLEKSRLLSDRFSAERPKGSFSTLEIQRTEQGDSAMYLCASSPTGSGDQPQHFGDGTRLSIL.

The chain combines TRBV7-3 with TRBJ2-3, with D hard to call. This CDR3 is 13 amino acids long. V shed 4 bases and J shed 3 bases, with 8 bases lying between them. Germline CDR1 and CDR2: SGHTA and FQGTGA. CDR3 loop: CASSSEPTDTQYF. CDR3 nucleotide sequence: TGTGCCAGCAGCTCGGAACCAACAGATACGCAGTATTTT.

This chain links TRBV18 with TRBJ1-1; the D is unclear. Trimming pared 8 bases from V and 2 bases from J, leaving 12 bases between. The CDR3 is 13 amino acids. Germline-derived CDR1 and CDR2 are KGHSH and LQKENI. The CDR3 DNA reads as TGTGCCAGCCGGCCACAGATTAACACTGAAGCTTTCTTT. It encodes CASRPQINTEAFF. The full variable domain, in which reference TRBV18 and TRBJ1-1 provide the parts outside the CDR3, is NAGVMQNPRHLVRRRGQEARLRCSPMKGHSHVYWYRQLPEEGLKFMVYLQKENIIDESGMPKERFSAEFPKEGPSILRIQQVVRGDSAAYFCASRPQINTEAFFGQGTRLTVV.

This chain links TRBV28 with TRBJ1-5, with D possibly being TRBD1 (6 bases). Germline CDR1 and CDR2: MDHEN and SYDVKM. The V end was cut by 8 bases, the J end by 0 bases, with 23 bases between. CDR3 length equals 18 residues. Here the CDR3 DNA reads TGTGCCAGCGTTAAGAGGGGGGGCTCAGGGTATAGCAATCAGCCCCAGCATTTT. Protein product: CASVKRGGSGYSNQPQHF.

This rearrangement joins TRBV6-1 to TRBJ1-2; 9 bases are shared with TRBD1. Germline loops: CDR1 MNHNS, CDR2 SASEGT. The CDR3 contains 15 residues. With V trimmed by 6 bases and J by 8 bases, 13 bases remained unmatched. In DNA form, the CDR3 reads TGTGCCAGCAGCCCGCTAGTACAGGGGGCAGGAGGCTACACCTTC. Amino acids: CASSPLVQGAGGYTF.

The V call is TRBV7-9, the J call TRBJ2-5, with unresolved D. V lost 5 bases to trimming and J lost 5 bases, with 12 bases between them. The CDR3 has 13 residues. Germline V gene lookup returns CDR1 SEHNR and CDR2 FQNEAQ (reference sequence). The CDR3 nucleotides are TGTGCCAGCAGCCTCACAAGGGTGGAGACCCAGTACTTC. Its translation is CASSLTRVETQYF.

This rearrangement joins TRBV29-1 to TRBJ1-5, with D perhaps matching TRBD1 (5 bases). V lost 3 bases to trimming and J lost 5 bases, with 17 bases between them. CDR1 SQVTM and CDR2 ANQGSEA come from the germline V gene. The CDR3 has 15 amino acids. This CDR3 reads CSVDRGRGLHQPQHF. The CDR3, as DNA: TGCAGCGTTGACCGCGGGAGGGGTTTGCATCAGCCCCAGCATTTT.

In its sample, this clone was seen once. The chain combines TRBV6-4 with TRBJ2-6, with 9 nucleotides matching TRBD1. The CDR3 extends over 16 amino acids. The germline V gene encodes CDR1 MRHNA and CDR2 SNTAGT. V was clipped by 5 bases and J by 1 base; unmatched bases: 3. CDR3 in DNA: TGTGCCAGCAGTTTCGGGACAGGGTCTGGGGCCAACGTCCTGACTTTC. Translating gives CASSFGTGSGANVLTF.

CDR3 loop: CASGGAHSQETQYF. In DNA, the CDR3 is TGTGCCAGCGGAGGGGCCCACTCCCAAGAGACCCAGTACTTC. The gene calls are TRBV9 and TRBJ2-5, with D possibly matching TRBD2 (6 bases). CDR3 length: 14 residues. Between the trimmed V and J ends, which lost 7 bases and 1 base, there was a span of 14 bases. The germline V gene has CDR1 SGDLS and CDR2 YYNGEE.

Within the sample, this clone is medium-sized. The rearrangement joins TRBV5-1 to TRBJ1-4, with no clear D. CDR3 length: 15 amino acids. The germline gives CDR1 SGHRS, CDR2 YFSETQ. V gave up 4 bases and J gave up 5 bases, with 15 bases separating them. The CDR3 loop is CASSTQTPGNEKLFF. The CDR3 DNA follows: TGCGCCAGCAGCACTCAGACACCGGGGAATGAAAAACTGTTTTTT.

The chain couples TRBV28 to TRBJ1-2; 8 nucleotides match TRBD1. Germline values: CDR1 MDHEN, CDR2 SYDVKM. After removal of 7 bases from V and 1 base from J, the junction contained 11 bases not matched to a gene. The CDR3 runs to 16 residues. This CDR3 reads CASNSRTGRFNYGYTF. The CDR3 region has the DNA TGTGCCAGCAATAGCAGGACAGGGCGATTTAACTATGGCTACACCTTC.

J is TRBJ1-2 and V is TRBV6-5; no clear D gene. Germline loops: CDR1 MNHEY, CDR2 SVGAGI. There are 15 residues in the CDR3. Trimming cost V 6 bases and J 0 bases, with 14 bases left between them. The CDR3 loop is CASRSFSGANYGYTF. In nucleotides, the CDR3 is TGTGCCAGCAGATCCTTTTCGGGAGCTAACTATGGCTACACCTTC.

The V gene is TRBV27, the J gene TRBJ2-7, with 10 nucleotides matching TRBD1. From germline, CDR1 is MNHEY and CDR2 SMNVEV (reference sequence). This CDR3 comprises 15 residues. The ends lost 4 bases at V and 5 bases at J; junction bases unmatched: 8. CDR3: CASSSPGQGWHEQYF. DNA for the CDR3: TGTGCCAGCAGTTCGCCGGGACAGGGGTGGCACGAGCAGTACTTC.

The table lists this clone with a few counts. The chain employs TRBV19 and TRBJ1-1, with 11 bases identical to TRBD1. The CDR3 is 16 amino acids. Per germline, CDR1 LNHDA and CDR2 SQIVND (reference sequence). J gave up 4 bases and V 8 bases, and 12 bases lay outside the gene matches. In DNA, the CDR3 is TGTGCCAGTCGGACAGGGGGCTACTACGTAAGCACTGAAGCTTTCTTT. Encoded protein: CASRTGGYYVSTEAFF.

This clone was seen only a few times. The chain couples TRBV12-5 to TRBJ2-2, with TRBD2 identical over 8 bases. The V segment lost 6 bases and the J segment 4 bases; nucleotides outside the gene matches: 7. Germline loops: CDR1 LGHNT, CDR2 FRNRAP. The CDR3 runs to 15 residues. The CDR3 DNA is TGTGCTAGTGGCCCAGCGGGGGCCAGCACCGGGGAGCTGTTTTTT. The encoded protein is CASGPAGASTGELFF.

This clone showed up just a few times. The chain combines TRBV6-6 with TRBJ1-2; maybe TRBD1 (5 bases). This CDR3 is 14 amino acids long. The germline V gene has CDR1 MNHNY and CDR2 SVGAGI (reference sequence). Deletions cut 9 bases from V and 5 bases from J, with 19 bases between. This CDR3 reads CASQNGALGYGYTF. The CDR3 DNA reads as TGTGCCAGTCAAAACGGGGCCCTCGGGTATGGCTACACCTTC.

This clone was seen once. CDR3 sequence reads: CASSLGQANYYEQFF. The CDR3 DNA reads TGTGCCAGCAGTCTAGGACAGGCGAATTACTATGAGCAGTTCTTC. The chain employs TRBV6-5 and TRBJ2-1, with TRBD1 matching 7 bases. CDR3 length equals 15 residues. J gave up 8 bases and V 5 bases, and 12 bases lay outside the gene matches. The germline CDR1 and CDR2 sequences are MNHEY and SVGAGI.

Points on this clone: A far more abundant clone sits one base away, making this likely a read error. The chain employs TRBV9 and TRBJ1-3; D perhaps matches TRBD1 (6 bases). V was cut by 3 bases and J by 4 bases, with 14 bases left in between. Germline-derived CDR1 and CDR2 are SGDLS and YYNGEE. The CDR3 runs to 15 residues. CDR3 loop: CASSAWGAQGNTIYF. The CDR3 DNA reads TGTGCCAGCAGCGCGTGGGGGGCGCAAGGAAACACCATATATTTT.

The chain carries TRBV18 and TRBJ2-3; D call uncertain. The CDR3 has 13 amino acids. CDR1 and CDR2 (germline): KGHSH, LQKENI. V was trimmed by 4 bases and J by 0 bases, leaving 5 bases between them. The CDR3 DNA sequence: TGTGCCAGCTCACAGGCCAGCACAGATACGCAGTATTTT. It specifies CASSQASTDTQYF.

This clone is hyperexpanded (1% or more) within its sample. The chain combines TRBV7-2 with TRBJ1-5, with a possible D match to TRBD1 (5 bases). This CDR3 has 13 amino acids. Germline-derived CDR1 and CDR2 are SGHTA and FQGNSA. Trimming left V 7 bases short and J 7 bases short, with 14 bases between. The CDR3 nucleotides are TGTGCCAGCACCACCGGGACGGCACAGCCCCAGCATTTT. This gives the protein CASTTGTAQPQHF.

The rearrangement joins TRBV28 to TRBJ1-5, with D perhaps TRBD1 (6 bases). Per the germline V gene, CDR1 is MDHEN and CDR2 is SYDVKM. The CDR3 has 14 residues. V dropped 6 bases and J dropped 0 bases, with 9 bases sitting between them. CDR3 amino acids: CASSSRGSNQPQHF. Here the CDR3 DNA reads TGTGCCAGCAGCTCCAGGGGTAGCAATCAGCCCCAGCATTTT.

This clone rates as large. This sequence joins TRBV28 and TRBJ1-1; D gene ambiguous. Germline assignment: CDR1 MDHEN and CDR2 SYDVKM. The CDR3 runs 16 residues. V was shortened by 5 bases and J by 2 bases, with 18 bases between the two germline ends. In DNA form, the CDR3 reads TGTGCCAGCAGTCCCCCCGTGGCTAGCCTTAACACTGAAGCTTTCTTT. Amino acid sequence: CASSPPVASLNTEAFF.